These 27 T cell receptor beta chains originate from one sample sequenced in a study of blood T cells in healthy people across ages. The authors ran a second PCR of 7 to 11 cycles using a sample-barcoded 5' primer and a J-beta primer mix. A single record per CDR3 protein comes from TCRdb applying MiXCR to the 5' RACE reads. Found here are roughly 1.9 million distinct CDR3 sequences, roughly 43% of them singletons; the top ten hold more than 20%. The sample taken for sequencing was blood. These receptors originate from a human donor in good health.

This chain connects TRBV12-3 or TRBV12-4 to TRBJ2-7; TRBD1 is a possible D gene (5 bases). This CDR3 is 13 amino acids long. Between the trimmed V and J ends, which lost 6 bases and 5 bases, there was a span of 14 bases. CDR3 region: CASRLIQGDEQYF. As DNA, the CDR3 is TGTGCCAGCAGGTTAATCCAGGGCGACGAGCAGTACTTC.

The chain has TRBV20-1 and TRBJ1-1; D remains ambiguous. Germline CDR1 and CDR2: DFQATT and SNEGSKA (reference sequence). Trimming took off 6 bases at V and 0 bases at J, with 11 bases between the two ends. The CDR3 runs 13 residues. The CDR3 DNA sequence: TGCAGTGCCCCCTGGGGTTTGAACACTGAAGCTTTCTTT. Protein product: CSAPWGLNTEAFF.

The chain links TRBV7-2 to TRBJ1-3, with D perhaps matching TRBD1 (5 bases). Germline V gene lookup returns CDR1 SGHTA and CDR2 FQGNSA. V lost 0 bases and J lost 2, with 8 bases in between. This CDR3 is built from 15 residues. Here the CDR3 DNA reads TGTGCCAGCAGCTTAGCGGGGGGAGCTGGAAACACCATATATTTT. This codes for CASSLAGGAGNTIYF. Full variable domain (remainder filled in from reference TRBV7-2 and TRBJ1-3): GAGVSQSPSNKVTEKGKDVELRCDPISGHTALYWYRQSLGQGLEFLIYFQGNSAPDKSGLPSDRFSAERTGGSVSTLTIQRTQQEDSAVYLCASSLAGGAGNTIYFGEGSWLTVV.

This chain connects TRBV7-2 to TRBJ2-4, with 7 bases fitting TRBD1. This CDR3 has 15 amino acids. CDR1 is SGHTA, CDR2 FQGNSA, per germline. V shed 4 bases, J shed 6 bases, and the junction held 9 bases outside the gene matches. The CDR3 bases are TGTGCCAGCAGCTGCGACAGGGTGGCCGGAAACATTCAGTACTTC. It translates to CASSCDRVAGNIQYF.

A single count supports this clonotype. The chain is built from TRBV11-2 and TRBJ2-3, with D perhaps being TRBD1 or TRBD2 (7 bases each). This CDR3 has 14 amino acids. V shed 8 bases and J shed 4 bases, with 16 bases lying between them. Germline CDR1 is SGHAT and CDR2 is FQNNGV. CDR3 sequence: CASSWEGAADTQYF. The CDR3 DNA is TGTGCCAGCTCGTGGGAGGGGGCGGCAGATACGCAGTATTTT. Drawing the rest from reference TRBV11-2 and TRBJ2-3, the complete variable domain is EAGVAQSPRYKIIEKRQSVAFWCNPISGHATLYWYQQILGQGPKLLIQFQNNGVVDDSQLPKDRFSAERLKGVDSTLKIQPAKLEDSAVYLCASSWEGAADTQYFGPGTRLTVL.

About this clonotype: At one end, the junction sequence differs from germline, possibly due to a read error. The chain has TRBV20-1 and TRBJ2-3; 7 nucleotides match TRBD1. Germline assignment: CDR1 DFQATT and CDR2 SNEGSKA (reference sequence). CDR3 length: 13 residues. The CDR3 DNA reads as TGCAGTGCAAGGACAGGACTCACAGATACGCGGTATTTT. Protein product: CSARTGLTDTRYF.

This clonotype has at least ten counts. This chain joins TRBV12-3 or TRBV12-4 and TRBJ2-7, with TRBD1 as a possible D gene (5 bases). The CDR3 is 14 amino acids. The V and J ends lost 5 bases and 0 bases respectively, with 11 bases between them. In DNA, the CDR3 is TGTGCCAGCAGTACCGACAGAAGCTCCTACGAGCAGTACTTC. Amino acids: CASSTDRSSYEQYF.

This sequence joins TRBV5-1 and TRBJ1-6; tentatively, D is TRBD1 (6 bases). This CDR3 spans 14 amino acids. The V and J ends lost 8 bases and 5 bases respectively, with 14 bases between them. Germline CDR1 SGHRS, CDR2 YFSETQ. The CDR3, as DNA: TGCGCCAGTCATCAGGGGATGGATAATTCACCCCTCCACTTT. Residues: CASHQGMDNSPLHF.

This sequence joins TRBV5-1 and TRBJ2-7; D ambiguous. CDR3 length: 13 residues. V shed 3 bases and J shed 5 bases, with 12 bases lying between them. Germline V gives CDR1 SGHRS, CDR2 YFSETQ. Here the CDR3 DNA reads TGCGCCAGCAGCTCTGGAGATCGGAACGAGCAGTACTTC. Translated: CASSSGDRNEQYF. The full variable domain, completed using reference TRBV5-1 and TRBJ2-7, is KAGVTQTPRYLIKTRGQQVTLSCSPISGHRSVSWYQQTPGQGLQFLFEYFSETQRNKGNFPGRFSGRQFSNSRSEMNVSTLELGDSALYLCASSSGDRNEQYFGPGTRLTVT.

The chain joins TRBV11-2 to TRBJ1-2, with D possibly being TRBD1 (5 bases). The germline V gene has CDR1 SGHAT and CDR2 FQNNGV. CDR3 length: 16 residues. The ends were cut back, 5 bases at V and 5 bases at J, with 21 bases in the middle. The CDR3 bases are TGTGCCAGCAGCCGCACCGTTGGGGCCCCTCCTTATGGCTACACCTTC. It yields the protein CASSRTVGAPPYGYTF.

This chain uses TRBV20-1 with TRBJ1-2; D not certain. Trimming shortened V by 1 base and J by 5 bases, and 14 bases separated the two germline ends. CDR1 is DFQATT and CDR2 is SNEGSKA in the germline V gene (reference sequence). The CDR3 runs 14 residues. The CDR3 region is CSARAWADSYGYTF. For the CDR3, the DNA is TGCAGTGCTAGAGCCTGGGCGGATTCATATGGCTACACCTTC.

This clonotype has more than one count but fewer than ten. The chain joins TRBV5-1 to TRBJ2-7, with 11 bases fitting TRBD2. The CDR3 runs 19 residues. Per the germline V gene, CDR1 is SGHRS and CDR2 is YFSETQ. V shed 0 bases, J shed 0 bases, and the junction held 11 bases outside the gene matches. Here the CDR3 DNA reads TGCGCCAGCAGCTTGGGGCGCCTAGCGGGGGGCCGAAGCTCCTACGAGCAGTACTTC. Translated: CASSLGRLAGGRSSYEQYF.

The rearrangement links TRBV20-1 to TRBJ1-2; D is unclear. The CDR3 is 14 residues long. Trimming stripped 0 bases from V and 4 bases from J, with 12 bases between. Germline V gene sequence: CDR1 DFQATT, CDR2 SNEGSKA (reference sequence). The CDR3, as DNA: TGCAGTGCTAGAGATGGTCCGGGGTTCTATGGCTACACCTTC. Protein sequence: CSARDGPGFYGYTF.

This clonotype appeared a few times. The chain recombines TRBV27 with TRBJ1-6, with TRBD1 matching 8 bases. The CDR3 has 14 amino acids. From germline, CDR1 is MNHEY and CDR2 SMNVEV (reference sequence). J gave up 10 bases and V 5 bases, and 7 bases lay outside the gene matches. The CDR3 protein is CASSRDRYPSPLHF. CDR3 DNA sequence: TGTGCCAGCAGTCGGGACAGGTACCCCTCACCCCTCCACTTT.

This clonotype turned up a few times. The DNA of the CDR3 is TGCGCCAGCAGCCAAGAGAAGAGGGGCTATGGCTACACCTTC. It codes for CASSQEKRGYGYTF. This chain links TRBV4-1 with TRBJ1-2, with TRBD1 as a possible D gene (5 bases). V was trimmed by 0 bases and J by 4 bases, leaving 9 bases between them. The CDR3 sequence is 14 residues long. The germline CDR1 and CDR2 sequences are MGHRA and YSYEKL.

This clonotype was counted between two and nine times. V and J are TRBV27 and TRBJ1-5; D unclear. With 3 bases removed from V and 5 bases from J, the gap between germline ends came to 8 bases. Germline V gene lookup returns CDR1 MNHEY and CDR2 SMNVEV (reference sequence). CDR3 length: 13 amino acids. This CDR3 is CASSLALHQPQHF. As DNA, the CDR3 is TGTGCCAGCAGTTTGGCCCTCCATCAGCCCCAGCATTTT.

This sequence joins TRBV4-2 and TRBJ2-5, with 7 bases that match TRBD1. The CDR3 contains 14 residues. The germline V gene has CDR1 LGHNA and CDR2 YNFKEQ. The V segment lost 4 bases and the J segment 8 bases; nucleotides outside the gene matches: 10. The CDR3 nucleotides read TGTGCCAGCAGCCCCCGAGTAGGGGGCGCAACCCAGTACTTC. As protein: CASSPRVGGATQYF.

The rearrangement joins TRBV5-1 to TRBJ2-5; 7 positions match TRBD2. Germline V lookup: CDR1 SGHRS, CDR2 YFSETQ. The CDR3 contains 17 residues. Trimming at V came to 0 bases and at J to 4 bases, leaving 12 bases not matched to a gene. The CDR3 here is CASSLGLSWRGTETQYF. The CDR3 DNA follows: TGCGCCAGCAGCTTGGGCTTGTCGTGGCGGGGGACAGAGACCCAGTACTTC.

This chain connects TRBV12-3 or TRBV12-4 to TRBJ1-2; tentatively, D is TRBD1 (6 bases). This CDR3 has 13 residues. Trimming took 4 bases from V and 4 from J, leaving 10 bases between them. CDR3 in amino acids: CASSYRVVYGYTF. The CDR3 DNA follows: TGTGCCAGCAGTTACAGGGTTGTCTATGGCTACACCTTC.

This clonotype was found once. This chain joins TRBV11-2 and TRBJ2-3, with 11 bases fitting TRBD2. Germline CDR1 and CDR2: SGHAT and FQNNGV. Germline trimming cut 2 bases from V and 3 bases from J; bases unmatched to any gene: 7. This CDR3 contains 17 residues. The CDR3 spells CASSLRGTSGPTDTQYF. In DNA form, the CDR3 reads TGTGCCAGCAGCTTAAGAGGGACTAGCGGACCTACAGATACGCAGTATTTT.

The chain joins TRBV5-1 to TRBJ2-7; 8 bases align to TRBD1. This CDR3 contains 15 residues. Germline CDR1 and CDR2: SGHRS and YFSETQ. V was pared by 4 bases and J by 5 bases, with 11 bases of the junction left unmatched. CDR3 bases: TGCGCCAGCAGCGGGGCCCAGGGGGCTAGGGACGAGCAGTACTTC. Its translation is CASSGAQGARDEQYF.

The V gene is TRBV7-3, the J gene TRBJ1-1; tentatively, D is TRBD1 (6 bases). Germline CDR1 reads SGHTA; CDR2 reads FQGTGA. Trimming took off 4 bases at V and 5 bases at J, with 11 bases between the two ends. This CDR3 spans 13 amino acids. Here the CDR3 DNA reads TGTGCCAGCAGCTCTAGGGGGAAAACTGAAGCTTTCTTT. Translated, it gives CASSSRGKTEAFF.

The chain recombines TRBV7-9 with TRBJ2-5, with a weak D call TRBD2 (5 bases). The germline V gene encodes CDR1 SEHNR and CDR2 FQNEAQ (reference sequence). V shed 7 bases and J shed 1 base, with 16 bases lying between them. The CDR3 runs to 15 residues. CDR3 residues: CASNSPGVVQETQYF. The CDR3 DNA is TGTGCCAGCAACTCCCCCGGGGTGGTCCAAGAGACCCAGTACTTC.

This clonotype was seen more than once but under ten times. The rearrangement uses TRBV28 and TRBJ2-5; 7 positions agree with TRBD1. Germline-derived CDR1 and CDR2 are MDHEN and SYDVKM. V lost 4 bases and J lost 0; bases outside the gene matches: 8. There are 16 residues in the CDR3. In nucleotides, the CDR3 is TGTGCCAGCAGTTCTCCGGGACAGCTGTACCAAGAGACCCAGTACTTC. Translation: CASSSPGQLYQETQYF.

The chain links TRBV7-2 to TRBJ1-2; D is uncertain. CDR3 length: 12 amino acids. The V and J ends lost 5 bases and 8 bases respectively, with 12 bases between them. Per germline, CDR1 SGHTA and CDR2 FQGNSA. CDR3 sequence (DNA): TGTGCCAGCAGCCCGGGAGAGACGGGCTACACCTTC. It specifies CASSPGETGYTF.

At least ten counts were recorded for this clonotype. The V and J genes are TRBV29-1 and TRBJ2-7; D unresolved. The CDR3 has 13 residues. Germline CDR1 and CDR2: SQVTM and ANQGSEA. With 5 bases removed from V and 2 bases from J, the gap between germline ends came to 13 bases. The CDR3 spells CSVRSVVAYEQYF. Written as DNA, the CDR3 is TGCAGCGTTCGGTCCGTCGTAGCCTACGAGCAGTACTTC.

This clonotype has only a few counts. A read error is possible here, since a much larger clone lies one base away. The chain uses TRBV11-2 and TRBJ1-2; no definite D call. Germline V gene lookup returns CDR1 SGHAT and CDR2 FQNNGV. The CDR3 has 16 residues. The V end lost 2 bases, the J end lost 0 bases, and 13 bases lay between the germline ends. DNA for the CDR3: TGTGCCAGCAGCTTACGTTTCCCCATTACTAACTATGGCTACACCTTC. It yields the protein CASSLRFPITNYGYTF.